Listed here are 32 T cell receptor beta chains from one sample, sequenced in a study of blood T cell repertoires in COVID-19. Sequenced by immunoSEQ multiplex PCR; TCRdb stores in-frame clones only, minus some. The sample shows tens of thousands of clones, 70% to 90% of them seen only once. Sequenced: peripheral blood. These receptors were collected from a woman aged 70-85 years with active COVID-19.

The gene calls are TRBV5-1 and TRBJ1-1; 8 nucleotides line up with TRBD1. This CDR3 is 14 amino acids long. V lost 4 bases to trimming and J lost 6 bases; unmatched junction nucleotides: 8. CDR1 and CDR2 from the germline V gene are SGHRS and YFSETQ. The CDR3 sequence is CASSAGQGAAEAFF. CDR3 nucleotide sequence: TGCGCCAGCAGCGCCGGACAGGGTGCCGCTGAAGCTTTCTTT.

The chain couples TRBV19 to TRBJ1-2; D possibly corresponds to TRBD1 (5 bases). With 4 bases removed from V and 7 bases from J, the gap between germline ends came to 13 bases. The CDR3 has 13 amino acids. Germline assignment: CDR1 LNHDA and CDR2 SQIVND (reference sequence). The CDR3 DNA is TGTGCCAGTAGTACCAGGGCCCTGGCTGGCTACACCTTC. Encoded protein: CASSTRALAGYTF. The whole variable domain, filled in from reference TRBV19 and TRBJ1-2, reads DGGITQSPKYLFRKEGQNVTLSCEQNLNHDAMYWYRQDPGQGLRLIYYSQIVNDFQKGDIAEGYSVSREKKESFPLTVTSAQKNPTAFYLCASSTRALAGYTFGSGTRLTVV.

The chain uses TRBV19 and TRBJ1-2; TRBD1 aligns across 8 bases. Germline V gene sequence: CDR1 LNHDA, CDR2 SQIVND (reference sequence). The CDR3 length is 16 residues. The V and J ends lost 5 bases and 8 bases, in that order; junction bases with no gene match: 16. In DNA form, the CDR3 reads TGTGCCAGTAGTTGGGTCGGGGGACAGGCCCTAGGAGGCTACACCTTC. Amino acid sequence: CASSWVGGQALGGYTF.

The chain joins TRBV7-8 to TRBJ1-1; the match to TRBD1 covers 8 bases. This CDR3 comprises 18 residues. V lost 2 bases, J lost 2 bases, and 13 bases stayed unmatched. Germline V gene data show CDR1 as SGHVS and CDR2 as FQNEAQ. The CDR3 spells CASSLRRGPQGANTEAFF. The CDR3 coding sequence is TGTGCCAGCAGCTTACGAAGAGGACCTCAGGGGGCAAACACTGAAGCTTTCTTT.

This clone has a single count. This sequence joins TRBV6-2 or TRBV6-3 and TRBJ2-3; 10 bases agree with TRBD2. V shed 2 bases, J shed 6 bases, and the junction held 11 bases outside the gene matches. Germline CDR1 MNHEY, CDR2 SVGEGT. The CDR3 spans 17 residues. In DNA, the CDR3 is TGTGCCAGCAGTTACCAGGAAGCGGGGGGGGCTCATGATACGCAGTATTTT. Its protein product is CASSYQEAGGAHDTQYF.

The chain has TRBV3-1 (or the pseudogene TRBV3-2) and TRBJ1-4; 9 nucleotides line up with TRBD1. J was trimmed by 7 bases and V by 0 bases; bases with no gene match: 6. This CDR3 spans 16 amino acids. The germline V gene encodes CDR1 LGHDT and CDR2 YNNKEL (reference sequence). The CDR3 loop is CASSQDPGTGSEKLFF. For the CDR3, the DNA is TGTGCCAGCAGCCAAGATCCCGGGACAGGGAGTGAAAAACTGTTTTTT.

This chain connects TRBV6-1 to TRBJ1-6; tentatively, D is TRBD1 (5 bases). The CDR3 runs 13 residues. Germline lookup yields CDR1 MNHNS and CDR2 SASEGT. Between the trimmed V and J ends, which lost 0 bases and 10 bases, there was a span of 7 bases. DNA of the CDR3: TGTGCCAGCAGTGAAGCGGGGGGGTCACCCCTCCACTTT. Amino acid sequence: CASSEAGGSPLHF.

This chain connects TRBV9 to TRBJ2-5, with D perhaps matching TRBD1 (5 bases). V was shortened by 0 bases and J by 1 base, with 7 bases between the two germline ends. The CDR3 is 14 amino acids. Germline V CDR1 and CDR2: SGDLS, YYNGEE. CDR3: CASSVGGAQETQYF. In nucleotides, the CDR3 is TGTGCCAGCAGCGTAGGTGGGGCCCAAGAGACCCAGTACTTC.

The rearrangement joins TRBV10-3 to TRBJ2-3; 11 nucleotides line up with TRBD2. This CDR3 has 15 amino acids. With 5 bases clipped from V and 4 bases from J, the junction kept 5 bases outside the gene matches. The germline V gene encodes CDR1 ENHRY and CDR2 SYGVKD. The CDR3 coding sequence is TGTGCCATCAGTACTAGCGGGGGCCCCGCAGATACGCAGTATTTT. This gives the protein CAISTSGGPADTQYF.

The chain combines TRBV12-3 or TRBV12-4 with TRBJ1-4; TRBD1 matches at 7 bases. The J segment lost 10 bases and the V segment lost 8 bases, leaving 7 bases of the junction unmatched. The CDR3 is 12 amino acids. The CDR3 bases are TGTGCCAGCTCGACAGGGACGGGAAAACTGTTTTTT. The encoded protein is CASSTGTGKLFF.

The chain has TRBV6-5 and TRBJ1-3, with 8 positions matching TRBD1. This CDR3 has 13 residues. V was pared by 6 bases and J by 9 bases, with 7 bases of the junction left unmatched. Germline values: CDR1 MNHEY, CDR2 SVGAGI. The CDR3 DNA is TGTGCCAGCAGAGGTCAGGGGGCGTTCACCATATATTTT. Translation gives CASRGQGAFTIYF.

V is TRBV11-2 and J is TRBJ1-6; a possible D gene is TRBD1 (6 bases). V was cut by 9 bases and J by 7 bases, with 16 bases left in between. Germline V CDR1 and CDR2: SGHAT, FQNNGV. This CDR3 is 14 amino acids long. The CDR3 region is CASRTAWENSPLHF. CDR3 sequence (DNA): TGTGCCAGTCGGACAGCCTGGGAGAATTCACCCCTCCACTTT.

The chain employs TRBV11-3 and TRBJ1-1; TRBD1 matches 7 bases. CDR1 is SGHNT and CDR2 is YENEEA in the germline V gene. This CDR3 region has 12 residues. Germline trimming cut 3 bases from V and 10 bases from J; bases unmatched to any gene: 5. CDR3 in amino acids: CASSLRGRGAFF. CDR3 nucleotides: TGTGCCAGCAGCTTGAGGGGGCGAGGAGCTTTCTTT.

Worth noting for this clone: Within the sample, other DNA sequences also encode this same CDR3. The chain recombines TRBV3-1 (or the pseudogene TRBV3-2) with TRBJ2-5; D uncertain. Looked up from germline, CDR1 is LGHDT and CDR2 is YNNKEL (reference sequence). Trimming removed 2 bases at V and 2 bases at J, with 9 bases between. CDR3 length equals 14 residues. CDR3 protein: CASSQRKLQETQYF. DNA for the CDR3: TGTGCCAGCAGCCAAAGAAAGCTACAAGAGACCCAGTACTTC.

The chain recombines TRBV9 with TRBJ1-3; D may be TRBD1 (6 bases). In germline, CDR1 is SGDLS, CDR2 YYNGEE. The CDR3 extends over 17 amino acids. Deletions cut 3 bases from V and 3 bases from J, with 19 bases between. CDR3 coding DNA: TGTGCCAGCAGCGAGGACCCGACAGGTTTCGTTGGAAACACCATATATTTT. This codes for CASSEDPTGFVGNTIYF.

This sequence joins TRBV24-1 and TRBJ2-5; D remains ambiguous. CDR1 KGHDR and CDR2 SFDVKD come from the germline V gene. Trimming pared 2 bases from V and 2 bases from J, leaving 11 bases between. CDR3 length: 15 residues. The CDR3 sequence: CATSDSVGSQETQYF. The CDR3 DNA reads as TGTGCCACCAGTGATTCGGTCGGTTCACAAGAGACCCAGTACTTC.

The chain links TRBV6-5 to TRBJ2-5; D is unclear. This CDR3 comprises 12 residues. Deletions cut 5 bases from V and 2 bases from J, with 6 bases between. CDR1 and CDR2 (germline): MNHEY, SVGAGI. In DNA form, the CDR3 reads TGTGCCAGCAGTATGACACAAGAGACCCAGTACTTC. As protein: CASSMTQETQYF.

This clone is a singleton in its sample. The V call is TRBV11-2, the J call TRBJ2-3; D possibly corresponds to TRBD2 (5 bases). The ends were cut back, 1 base at V and 3 bases at J, with 11 bases in the middle. Germline V CDR1 and CDR2: SGHAT, FQNNGV. The CDR3 totals 15 residues. CDR3 nucleotides: TGTGCCAGCAGCTTAGGGACTCCACGAACAGATACGCAGTATTTT. Translated, it gives CASSLGTPRTDTQYF.

The gene calls are TRBV9 and TRBJ2-3; 11 bases fit TRBD2. The length of the CDR3 is 17 residues. The germline V gene has CDR1 SGDLS and CDR2 YYNGEE. The junction had 10 bases not matched to a gene; V was cut back by 6 bases and J by 1 base. The CDR3 spells CASTPASGGPGTDTQYF. CDR3 coding DNA: TGTGCCAGCACCCCGGCTAGCGGGGGGCCCGGCACAGATACGCAGTATTTT.

J is TRBJ2-3 and V is TRBV7-9; 8 bases fit TRBD2. The V gene end was trimmed by 1 base and the J gene end by 1 base; junction bases not matched to a gene: 10. Germline lookup yields CDR1 SEHNR and CDR2 FQNEAQ (reference sequence). CDR3 length: 18 amino acids. CDR3 sequence (DNA): TGTGCCAGCAGCTTAGGACGGGGGGGCTTAATCGGCACAGATACGCAGTATTTT. This gives the protein CASSLGRGGLIGTDTQYF.

V usage is TRBV10-3 and J usage is TRBJ2-1; 8 bases agree with TRBD2. Germline V lookup: CDR1 ENHRY, CDR2 SYGVKD. V lost 7 bases to trimming and J lost 5 bases; unmatched junction nucleotides: 7. This CDR3 contains 14 residues. Here the CDR3 reads CAITGAGANNEQFF. CDR3 DNA: TGTGCCATCACCGGAGCGGGGGCAAACAATGAGCAGTTCTTC.

The chain combines TRBV5-4 with TRBJ2-7, with D perhaps matching TRBD1 (6 bases). This CDR3 is built from 14 residues. V lost 2 bases, J lost 6 bases, and 15 bases lay in between. Germline V gene data show CDR1 as SGHNT and CDR2 as YYREEE (reference sequence). The CDR3 DNA follows: TGTGCCAGCAGCTTTGGGGGACATCGGGGCGAGCAGTACTTC. The encoded protein is CASSFGGHRGEQYF.

The chain is built from TRBV12-3 or TRBV12-4 and TRBJ1-2; perhaps TRBD1 as D (6 bases). This CDR3 has 13 residues. Trimming took off 5 bases at V and 3 bases at J, with 10 bases between the two ends. The CDR3 coding sequence is TGTGCCAGCAGTACCGGGACACACTATGGCTACACCTTC. Protein sequence: CASSTGTHYGYTF.

The V call is TRBV5-1, the J call TRBJ1-1; 7 positions match TRBD1. CDR1 is SGHRS, CDR2 YFSETQ, per germline. The J segment lost 0 bases and the V segment lost 4 bases, leaving 6 bases of the junction unmatched. CDR3 length: 15 residues. In DNA form, the CDR3 reads TGCGCCAGCAGCGGACTGACAGGGATGAACACTGAAGCTTTCTTT. Encoded protein: CASSGLTGMNTEAFF.

This clone showed up just once. V usage is TRBV6-5 and J usage is TRBJ1-1, with 8 bases matching TRBD1. From germline, CDR1 is MNHEY and CDR2 SVGAGI. This CDR3 contains 15 residues. V trimming: 6 bases; J trimming: 1 base; junction bases outside the gene matches: 7. Written as DNA, the CDR3 is TGTGCCAGCAGGACAGGGGCGGTGGGGAACACTGAAGCTTTCTTT. Residues: CASRTGAVGNTEAFF.

This chain connects TRBV19 to TRBJ1-2; TRBD1 agrees at 8 bases. Germline CDR1 reads LNHDA; CDR2 reads SQIVND (reference sequence). J gave up 0 bases and V 7 bases, and 7 bases lay outside the gene matches. This CDR3 is 15 amino acids long. The CDR3 spells CASNQVGQANYGYTF. CDR3 DNA sequence: TGTGCCAGTAATCAGGTGGGACAGGCTAACTATGGCTACACCTTC.

This clone appeared once. The chain links TRBV4-1 to TRBJ2-1, with 10 bases lining up with TRBD2. Per germline, CDR1 MGHRA and CDR2 YSYEKL. The trim removed 8 bases at V and 7 bases at J, leaving 11 bases unmatched. The CDR3 covers 15 residues. In DNA, the CDR3 is TGCGCCAGCTCCACCGGGACTAGCGTTTTGAATGAGCAGTTCTTC. It encodes CASSTGTSVLNEQFF.

This chain links TRBV11-2 with TRBJ2-5; TRBD1 matches at 9 bases. The germline V gene encodes CDR1 SGHAT and CDR2 FQNNGV. Unmatched junction bases numbered 5, after V lost 5 bases and J lost 4 bases. This CDR3 is 14 amino acids long. CDR3 nucleotides: TGTGCCAGCAGCCCAGGACAGGGGAGAGAGACCCAGTACTTC. Translation: CASSPGQGRETQYF.

A few counts support this clone. The chain combines TRBV6-6 with TRBJ2-1; TRBD2 matches at 10 bases. V lost 5 bases and J lost 12; bases outside the gene matches: 28. This CDR3 is 20 amino acids long. Germline V gives CDR1 MNHNY, CDR2 SVGAGI (reference sequence). The CDR3 reads CASSQLTRLAGALIEIGQFF. CDR3 bases: TGTGCCAGCAGTCAGTTAACTCGGCTAGCGGGGGCCCTAATCGAAATAGGGCAGTTCTTC.

This chain links TRBV9 with TRBJ2-2; possible D gene TRBD2, 7 bases. The V end was cut by 2 bases, the J end by 3 bases, with 14 bases between. There are 16 residues in the CDR3. Germline values: CDR1 SGDLS, CDR2 YYNGEE. The CDR3 region has the DNA TGTGCCAGCAGCGTCCCGGGGGGCGCTGACACCGGGGAGCTGTTTTTT. Translating gives CASSVPGGADTGELFF.

This chain connects TRBV18 to TRBJ2-1; 8 nucleotides match TRBD1. The CDR3 contains 16 residues. Germline trimming cut 4 bases from V and 9 bases from J; bases unmatched to any gene: 14. The germline V gene has CDR1 KGHSH and CDR2 LQKENI. The CDR3 region has the DNA TGTGCCAGCTCACTTGCTCCGGGACAGGTCAACACTGAGCAGTTCTTC. Protein product: CASSLAPGQVNTEQFF.

The chain is built from TRBV28 and TRBJ2-7; the D gene is possibly TRBD1 (5 bases). Germline loops: CDR1 MDHEN, CDR2 SYDVKM. The germline V and J ends were trimmed by 8 bases and 3 bases, with 14 bases remaining between them. The CDR3 loop spans 13 amino acids. The CDR3 DNA follows: TGTGCCAGCGGGTCGACAGCTTACTACGAGCAGTACTTC. Translating it yields CASGSTAYYEQYF.